Below are 30 T cell receptor beta chains sequenced from a single sample in a study of OX40 agonist ivuxolimab in advanced cancers. Repertoires were generated with immunoSEQ multiplex PCR, while TCRdb's copy carries only in-frame clones and drops some. The table shows over 55,000 clones, with roughly 93% occurring only once. Sequencing was performed on CD4+ or CD8+ T cells sorted from blood, taken in a trial of the OX40 agonist ivuxolimab. The receptors here all came from an adult with an advanced solid tumor such as melanoma, head and neck, liver or kidney cancer.

The CDR3 DNA sequence: TGTGCCAGCAGCTTGGCTGCTGATCCGGCTTTCTTT. This sequence encodes CASSLAADPAFF. This chain connects TRBV5-8 to TRBJ1-1; unclear D gene. CDR3 length: 12 residues. Trimming removed 0 bases at V and 11 bases at J, with 11 bases between. In germline, CDR1 is SGHTS, CDR2 YDEGEE.

The chain has TRBV28 and TRBJ1-1; TRBD1 is a possible D gene (5 bases). CDR1 MDHEN and CDR2 SYDVKM come from the germline V gene. The V end was cut by 10 bases, the J end by 0 bases, with 15 bases between. CDR3 length: 14 residues. DNA of the CDR3: TGTGCCACCTACCCGGACACCCTGAACACTGAAGCTTTCTTT. Translation gives CATYPDTLNTEAFF.

This rearrangement joins TRBV2 to TRBJ2-7, with D uncertain. Germline lookup yields CDR1 SNHLY and CDR2 FYNNEI. The ends were cut back, 4 bases at V and 2 bases at J, with 9 bases in the middle. There are 13 residues in the CDR3. This chain's CDR3 is CASSGVSPYEQYF. Written as DNA, the CDR3 is TGTGCCAGCAGTGGGGTTAGCCCCTACGAGCAGTACTTC.

V gene TRBV4-1 combines with J gene TRBJ1-4; D unresolved. The CDR3 runs 14 residues. The V and J ends lost 1 base and 5 bases respectively, with 8 bases between them. Germline-derived CDR1 and CDR2 are MGHRA and YSYEKL. CDR3 residues: CASSQAAWNEKLFF. The DNA for the CDR3 is TGCGCCAGCAGCCAAGCTGCGTGGAATGAAAAACTGTTTTTT.

V is TRBV19 and J is TRBJ2-7; tentatively, D is TRBD2 (6 bases). Trimming took off 6 bases at V and 3 bases at J, with 18 bases between the two ends. CDR3 length equals 15 residues. Germline values: CDR1 LNHDA, CDR2 SQIVND (reference sequence). The CDR3 is CASSPGAGRNYEQYF. The CDR3 DNA is TGTGCCAGTAGCCCAGGAGCGGGCAGGAACTACGAGCAGTACTTC.

V and J are TRBV9 and TRBJ2-7, with 7 positions matching TRBD2. V lost 4 bases, J lost 2 bases, and 9 bases stayed unmatched. From germline, CDR1 is SGDLS and CDR2 YYNGEE. The CDR3 consists of 15 residues. In DNA form, the CDR3 reads TGTGCCAGCAGCCAAACCCACAGCGGGGCCTACGAGCAGTACTTC. Translated: CASSQTHSGAYEQYF. Based on the CDR3 plus reference TRBV9 and TRBJ2-7, the full variable domain is DSGVTQTPKHLITATGQRVTLRCSPRSGDLSVYWYQQSLDQGLQFLIQYYNGEERAKGNILERFSAQQFPDLHSELNLSSLELGDSALYFCASSQTHSGAYEQYFGPGTRLTVT.

The V call is TRBV14, the J call TRBJ2-7, with 8 nucleotides matching TRBD1. The CDR3 runs 17 residues. The junction had 9 bases not matched to a gene; V was cut back by 0 bases and J by 2 bases. The germline gives CDR1 SGHDN, CDR2 FVKESK. DNA of the CDR3: TGTGCCAGCAGCCAAGATGCGCGGACAGGGTTCGCCTACGAGCAGTACTTC. Its translation is CASSQDARTGFAYEQYF.

The rearrangement uses TRBV27 and TRBJ1-5, with unresolved D. The CDR3 covers 14 residues. Trimming left V 3 bases short and J 0 bases short, with 6 bases between. The V gene's germline CDR1 is MNHEY and CDR2 SMNVEV (reference sequence). The CDR3 nucleotides are TGTGCCAGCAGTTTCGGCCATAGCAATCAGCCCCAGCATTTT. It yields the protein CASSFGHSNQPQHF.

This rearrangement joins TRBV5-1 to TRBJ2-7, with 7 positions matching TRBD2. Per the germline V gene, CDR1 is SGHRS and CDR2 is YFSETQ. With V trimmed by 3 bases and J by 2 bases, 8 bases remained unmatched. The CDR3 is made up of 15 amino acids. CDR3 sequence: CASSSGGIYTYEQYF. For the CDR3, the DNA is TGCGCCAGCAGCTCCGGGGGGATTTACACCTACGAGCAGTACTTC.

The J gene is TRBJ2-1, the V gene TRBV4-1; 10 bases line up with TRBD1. The CDR3 has 15 residues. J gave up 3 bases and V 6 bases, and 5 bases lay outside the gene matches. Germline V gene sequence: CDR1 MGHRA, CDR2 YSYEKL. The CDR3 sequence is CASRPDRGNYNEQFF. CDR3 nucleotides: TGCGCCAGCAGACCGGACAGGGGGAACTACAATGAGCAGTTCTTC.

The chain employs TRBV6-1 and TRBJ2-1; D not resolved. The CDR3 totals 11 residues. CDR1 is MNHNS and CDR2 is SASEGT in the germline V gene. Trimming cost V 4 bases and J 9 bases, with 7 bases left between them. DNA for the CDR3: TGTGCCAGCAGTGTTGGGCGTGAGCAGTTCTTC. Its protein is CASSVGREQFF.

The J gene is TRBJ2-1, the V gene TRBV10-2, with TRBD1 as a possible D gene (5 bases). Germline V gene data show CDR1 as WSHSY and CDR2 as SAAADI. The CDR3 has 13 amino acids. V shed 6 bases and J shed 3 bases, with 9 bases lying between them. The CDR3 region has the DNA TGCGCCAGCAGCCCTGACAGCTACAATGAGCAGTTCTTC. Encoded protein: CASSPDSYNEQFF.

This chain connects TRBV19 to TRBJ1-2; D remains ambiguous. V dropped 7 bases and J dropped 4 bases, with 10 bases sitting between them. The CDR3 runs to 12 residues. Germline V gene lookup returns CDR1 LNHDA and CDR2 SQIVND (reference sequence). CDR3 DNA sequence: TGTGCCAGTACCGCAGACTCCTATGGCTACACCTTC. Translation gives CASTADSYGYTF.

The V and J genes are TRBV5-1 and TRBJ2-7, with TRBD2 identical over 10 bases. The CDR3 is 17 amino acids. The germline V gene encodes CDR1 SGHRS and CDR2 YFSETQ. V trimming: 3 bases; J trimming: 3 bases; junction bases outside the gene matches: 12. The CDR3 DNA follows: TGCGCCAGCAGCTCACGTCTAGCGGGAGAGAGGATCTACGAGCAGTACTTC. This codes for CASSSRLAGERIYEQYF.

This sequence joins TRBV28 and TRBJ2-2; 8 bases are shared with TRBD2. The V and J ends lost 3 bases and 3 bases, in that order; junction bases with no gene match: 3. The germline gives CDR1 MDHEN, CDR2 SYDVKM. CDR3 length: 15 amino acids. For the CDR3, the DNA is TGTGCCAGCAGTTTCACTAGCGGATACACCGGGGAGCTGTTTTTT. Protein sequence: CASSFTSGYTGELFF.

The rearrangement joins TRBV4-3 to TRBJ2-7; TRBD2 matches at 14 bases. The V segment lost 3 bases and the J segment 5 bases; nucleotides outside the gene matches: 3. This CDR3 is built from 15 residues. The germline CDR1 and CDR2 sequences are LGHNA and YSLEER. CDR3 sequence (DNA): TGCGCCAGCAGCCACGGACTAGCGGGGGGCAACGAGCAGTACTTC. This gives the protein CASSHGLAGGNEQYF.

This clone was observed a handful of times. The chain is built from TRBV5-1 and TRBJ1-5; D is ambiguous. Trimming pared 2 bases from V and 3 bases from J, leaving 3 bases between. CDR1 and CDR2 (germline): SGHRS, YFSETQ. This CDR3 has 12 residues. The CDR3 region is CASSLYNQPQHF. The CDR3 nucleotides read TGCGCCAGCAGCTTATACAATCAGCCCCAGCATTTT.

The chain recombines TRBV4-3 with TRBJ2-1; 9 bases are a match to TRBD2. This CDR3 is built from 18 residues. Germline V gene sequence: CDR1 LGHNA, CDR2 YSLEER. Germline trimming cut 4 bases from V and 2 bases from J; bases unmatched to any gene: 12. CDR3 sequence: CASSPRVAGDLPYNEQFF. The CDR3 DNA reads TGCGCCAGCAGCCCTAGGGTAGCGGGGGACCTACCCTACAATGAGCAGTTCTTC.

This clone was seen a handful of times. This chain links TRBV4-2 with TRBJ1-5; a possible D gene is TRBD1 (6 bases). Trimming cost V 3 bases and J 6 bases, with 18 bases left between them. CDR3 size: 16 residues. Germline lookup yields CDR1 LGHNA and CDR2 YNFKEQ. CDR3 protein: CASSQDHRADGQPQHF. DNA of the CDR3: TGTGCCAGCAGCCAGGACCACAGGGCTGATGGTCAGCCCCAGCATTTT.

This chain joins TRBV6-5 and TRBJ2-2; D unclear. The CDR3 contains 16 residues. Between the trimmed V and J ends, which lost 0 bases and 7 bases, there was a span of 15 bases. Germline loops: CDR1 MNHEY, CDR2 SVGAGI. In DNA, the CDR3 is TGTGCCAGCAGTTACTCTCCGTCCAGGTCGGGCGGGGAGCTGTTTTTT. Its protein is CASSYSPSRSGGELFF.

The chain employs TRBV9 and TRBJ1-3; TRBD1 matches at 7 bases. Germline CDR1 is SGDLS and CDR2 is YYNGEE. V trimming: 3 bases; J trimming: 2 bases; junction bases outside the gene matches: 2. This CDR3 has 14 amino acids. The CDR3 loop is CASSAGTAGNTIYF. CDR3 nucleotides: TGTGCCAGCAGCGCGGGGACAGCTGGAAACACCATATATTTT. Full variable domain (outside the CDR3, taken from reference TRBV9 and TRBJ1-3): DSGVTQTPKHLITATGQRVTLRCSPRSGDLSVYWYQQSLDQGLQFLIQYYNGEERAKGNILERFSAQQFPDLHSELNLSSLELGDSALYFCASSAGTAGNTIYFGEGSWLTVV.

The chain recombines TRBV29-1 with TRBJ2-7; D may be TRBD2 (5 bases). V lost 5 bases to trimming and J lost 2 bases, with 10 bases between them. The CDR3 length is 12 residues. CDR1 SQVTM and CDR2 ANQGSEA come from the germline V gene. This chain's CDR3 is CSVYEGTYEQYF. The CDR3 DNA reads TGCAGCGTTTACGAGGGAACCTACGAGCAGTACTTC.

This chain's CDR3 is CASSSGNEQFF. In DNA, the CDR3 is TGCGCCAGCAGCTCGGGGAATGAGCAGTTCTTC. The chain is built from TRBV5-1 and TRBJ2-1, with D possibly matching TRBD2 (5 bases). The CDR3 extends over 11 amino acids. Germline loops: CDR1 SGHRS, CDR2 YFSETQ. V was trimmed by 3 bases and J by 7 bases, leaving 5 bases between them.

The chain employs TRBV9 and TRBJ2-3, with 8 nucleotides matching TRBD2. CDR1 and CDR2 from the germline V gene are SGDLS and YYNGEE. V shed 0 bases, J shed 0 bases, and the junction held 0 bases outside the gene matches. CDR3 length: 15 residues. The CDR3 sequence: CASSVVAGSTDTQYF. The CDR3 nucleotides read TGTGCCAGCAGCGTAGTAGCGGGAAGCACAGATACGCAGTATTTT.

The chain uses TRBV7-9 and TRBJ2-1, with TRBD2 identical over 11 bases. CDR3 length equals 16 residues. After removal of 7 bases from V and 8 bases from J, the junction contained 13 bases not matched to a gene. Germline values: CDR1 SEHNR, CDR2 FQNEAQ (reference sequence). The CDR3 protein is CASTPTSGRFLDEQFF. Here the CDR3 DNA reads TGTGCCAGCACCCCCACTAGCGGGAGATTCTTGGATGAGCAGTTCTTC.

The rearrangement links TRBV6-5 to TRBJ1-6, with D perhaps TRBD1 (5 bases). CDR3 size: 13 residues. Trimming took 11 bases from V and 6 from J, leaving 14 bases between them. Germline V gene sequence: CDR1 MNHEY, CDR2 SVGAGI. For the CDR3, the DNA is TGTGCCGTCACCTCAGGGTTTAATTCACCCCTCCACTTT. As protein: CAVTSGFNSPLHF.

This clone was seen once. The CDR3 loop reads CASSLAWGEWFF. CDR3 nucleotide sequence: TGTGCCAGCAGCTTAGCGTGGGGGGAGTGGTTCTTC. The V call is TRBV7-8, the J call TRBJ2-1, with D possibly matching TRBD2 (6 bases). The CDR3 contains 12 residues. V was pared by 0 bases and J by 15 bases, with 12 bases between. Germline V gives CDR1 SGHVS, CDR2 FQNEAQ. The full variable domain, its missing parts supplied by reference TRBV7-8 and TRBJ2-1, is GAGVSQSPRYKVAKRGQDVALRCDPISGHVSLFWYQQALGQGPEFLTYFQNEAQLDKSGLPSDRFFAERPEGSVSTLKIQRTQQEDSAVYLCASSLAWGEWFFGPGTRLTVL.

The CDR3 is CASSTPWRADWDEQYF. CDR3 DNA sequence: TGTGCCAGTAGTACACCCTGGAGAGCGGACTGGGACGAGCAGTACTTC. V usage is TRBV19 and J usage is TRBJ2-7, with D tentatively TRBD2 (5 bases). The CDR3 has 16 residues. The germline V gene encodes CDR1 LNHDA and CDR2 SQIVND (reference sequence). Between the trimmed V and J ends, which lost 4 bases and 5 bases, there was a span of 21 bases.

The table lists this clone with a count of one. J is TRBJ1-1 and V is TRBV9, with TRBD1 identical over 9 bases. Trimming removed 4 bases from V and 5 bases from J; junction bases left unmatched: 12. The CDR3 contains 16 residues. Germline CDR1 SGDLS, CDR2 YYNGEE. CDR3 sequence (DNA): TGTGCCAGCAGCTCCGACCCGGGACAGGGAAGGACTGAAGCTTTCTTT. Translating it yields CASSSDPGQGRTEAFF.

The chain uses TRBV5-1 and TRBJ2-6; the D is unclear. The CDR3 length is 17 residues. V was shortened by 6 bases and J by 1 base, with 17 bases between the two germline ends. Germline V CDR1 and CDR2: SGHRS, YFSETQ. In DNA, the CDR3 is TGCGCCAGCACCCCACTCGAGACCTATTCTGGGGCCAACGTCCTGACTTTC. Amino acid sequence: CASTPLETYSGANVLTF.